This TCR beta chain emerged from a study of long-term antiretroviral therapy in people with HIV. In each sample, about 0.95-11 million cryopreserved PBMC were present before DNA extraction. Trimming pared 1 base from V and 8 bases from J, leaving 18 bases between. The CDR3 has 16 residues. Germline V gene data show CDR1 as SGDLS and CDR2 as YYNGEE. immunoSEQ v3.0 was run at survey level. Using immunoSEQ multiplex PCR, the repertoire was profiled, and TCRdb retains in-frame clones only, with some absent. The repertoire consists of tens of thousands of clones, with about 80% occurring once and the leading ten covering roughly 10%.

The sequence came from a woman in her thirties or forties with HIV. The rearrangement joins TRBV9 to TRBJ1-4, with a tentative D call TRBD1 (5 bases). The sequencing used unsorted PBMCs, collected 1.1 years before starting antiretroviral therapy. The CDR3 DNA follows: TGTGCCAGCAGCGTAAAACCGGGACTTGGGGCGGAAAAACTGTTTTTT. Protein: CASSVKPGLGAEKLFF.